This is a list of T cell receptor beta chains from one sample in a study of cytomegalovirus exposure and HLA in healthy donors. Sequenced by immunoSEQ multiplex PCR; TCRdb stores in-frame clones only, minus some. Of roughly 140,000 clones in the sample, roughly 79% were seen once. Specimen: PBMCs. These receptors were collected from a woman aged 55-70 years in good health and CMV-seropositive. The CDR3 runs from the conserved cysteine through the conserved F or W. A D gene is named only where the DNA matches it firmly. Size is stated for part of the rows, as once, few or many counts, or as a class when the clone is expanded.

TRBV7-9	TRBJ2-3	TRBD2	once	CASGSGITDTQYF	TGTGCCAGCGGCAGCGGGATCACAGATACGCAGTATTTT
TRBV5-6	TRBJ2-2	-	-	CASSQRLAVRGAGELFF	TGTGCCAGCAGCCAGCGCCTAGCGGTTAGGGGGGCCGGGGAGCTGTTTTTT
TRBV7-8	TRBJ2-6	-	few	CASRMYRARHSGANVLTF	TGTGCCAGCAGGATGTACAGGGCCAGACACTCTGGGGCCAACGTCCTGACTTTC
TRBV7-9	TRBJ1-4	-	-	CASSLGPSQGDEKLFF	TGTGCCAGCAGCTTAGGTCCGTCCCAGGGCGATGAAAAACTGTTTTTT
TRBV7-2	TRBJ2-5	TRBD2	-	CASSLYPSGGPAEETQYF	TGTGCCAGCAGCTTATACCCTAGCGGAGGCCCCGCTGAAGAGACCCAGTACTTC
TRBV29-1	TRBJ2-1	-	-	CSVGSRIGNEQFF	TGCAGCGTTGGATCCAGGATTGGGAATGAGCAGTTCTTC
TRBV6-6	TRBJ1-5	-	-	CASTQVSNQPQHF	TGTGCCAGCACGCAGGTTAGCAATCAGCCCCAGCATTTT
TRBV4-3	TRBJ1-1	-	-	CASSQDPRPSTEAFF	TGCGCCAGCAGCCAAGATCCGAGGCCCTCCACTGAAGCTTTCTTT
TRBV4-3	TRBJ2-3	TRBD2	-	CASSHGLAGMGLYF	TGCGCCAGCAGCCACGGACTAGCGGGAATGGGGTTGTATTTT
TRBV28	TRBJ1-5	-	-	CASRRRGGYQPQHF	TGTGCCAGCAGGAGAAGGGGAGGGTATCAGCCCCAGCATTTT
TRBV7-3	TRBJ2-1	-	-	CASSRQASSYNEQFF	TGTGCCAGCAGCAGACAGGCCAGCTCCTACAATGAGCAGTTCTTC
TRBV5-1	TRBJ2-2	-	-	CASDNGGTGELFF	TGCGCCAGCGACAACGGGGGTACCGGGGAGCTGTTTTTT
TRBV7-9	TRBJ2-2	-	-	CASSSIKNTGELFF	TGTGCCAGCAGCTCTATTAAAAACACCGGGGAGCTGTTTTTT
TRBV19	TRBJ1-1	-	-	CASSRSVSLPDTEAFF	TGTGCCAGTAGTAGGAGCGTGTCCCTTCCCGACACTGAAGCTTTCTTT
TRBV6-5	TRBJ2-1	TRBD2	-	CASSYSTGGPGNEQFF	TGTGCCAGCAGTTACTCGACGGGAGGGCCGGGTAATGAGCAGTTCTTC
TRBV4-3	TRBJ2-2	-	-	CASSQAPPSAGELFF	TGCGCCAGCAGCCAAGCCCCCCCATCAGCGGGGGAGCTGTTTTTT
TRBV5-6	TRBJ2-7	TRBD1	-	CASSTVEGATYEQYF	TGTGCCAGCAGCACCGTTGAGGGGGCAACCTACGAGCAGTACTTC
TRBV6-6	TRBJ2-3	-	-	CASRPTTSTDTQYF	TGTGCCAGCAGACCGACTACTAGCACAGATACGCAGTATTTT
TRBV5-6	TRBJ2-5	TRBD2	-	CASNDAGAGVQETQYF	TGTGCCAGCAACGACGCTGGAGCGGGAGTACAAGAGACCCAGTACTTC
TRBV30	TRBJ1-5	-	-	CAWSERGASGYQPQHF	TGTGCCTGGAGTGAACGGGGGGCCTCAGGTTATCAGCCCCAGCATTTT
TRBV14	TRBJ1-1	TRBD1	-	CASSQHLIRTGLLPEAFF	TGTGCCAGCAGCCAGCACCTGATTCGGACAGGGCTTTTACCTGAAGCTTTCTTT
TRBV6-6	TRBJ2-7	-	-	CASTGTYYEQYF	TGTGCCAGCACCGGGACATACTACGAGCAGTACTTC